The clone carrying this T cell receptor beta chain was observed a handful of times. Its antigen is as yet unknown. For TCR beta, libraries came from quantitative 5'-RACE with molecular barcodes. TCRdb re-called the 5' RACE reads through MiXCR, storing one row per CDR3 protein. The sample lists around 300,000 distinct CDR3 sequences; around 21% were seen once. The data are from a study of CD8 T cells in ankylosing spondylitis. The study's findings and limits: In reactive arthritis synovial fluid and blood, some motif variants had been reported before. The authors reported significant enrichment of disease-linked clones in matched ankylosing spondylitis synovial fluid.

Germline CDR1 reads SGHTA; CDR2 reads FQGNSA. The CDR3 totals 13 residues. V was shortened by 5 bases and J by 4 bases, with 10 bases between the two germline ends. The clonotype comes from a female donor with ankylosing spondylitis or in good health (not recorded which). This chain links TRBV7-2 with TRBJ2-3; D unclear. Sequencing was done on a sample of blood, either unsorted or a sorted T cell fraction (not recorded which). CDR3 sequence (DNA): TGTGCCAGCAGCCGACTTACGGCAGATACGCAGTATTTT. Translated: CASSRLTADTQYF.